This T cell receptor (beta chain) is from a study of PD-1 blockade in mismatch repair-deficient tumors. Study as a whole: All were previously treated, progressing patients with over 9 mismatch repair-deficient cancer types.

Remarks on this clone: Its matching antigen is unknown.

Study-wide points: Tumor-resident clones, often undetectable pretreatment in blood, expanded then contracted after pembrolizumab.

The repertoire was sequenced with immunoSEQ multiplex PCR; TCRdb's copy has only in-frame clones and lacks some. The top ten hold approximately 13% of the sample, which has 100,000 to 150,000 clones, about 85% seen once. The CDR3 is made up of 14 amino acids. Germline assignment: CDR1 KGHSH and CDR2 LQKENI. Trimming removed 6 bases at V and 2 bases at J, with 12 bases between. The chain links TRBV18 to TRBJ2-3, with a tentative D call TRBD1 (5 bases). Sequencing used peripheral blood, obtained 44 weeks after starting pembrolizumab. The sequence was collected from an adult with mismatch repair-deficient cancer. Here the CDR3 DNA reads TGTGCCAGCTCCCCCGACAGAGCCACAGATACGCAGTATTTT. Its translation: CASSPDRATDTQYF. Full variable domain (missing parts from reference TRBV18 and TRBJ2-3): NAGVMQNPRHLVRRRGQEARLRCSPMKGHSHVYWYRQLPEEGLKFMVYLQKENIIDESGMPKERFSAEFPKEGPSILRIQQVVRGDSAAYFCASSPDRATDTQYFGPGTRLTVL.